A selection of T cell receptor beta chains follows, all from one sample in a study. Here immunoSEQ multiplex PCR was the method, and the copy in TCRdb shows in-frame clones only, minus some. The data hold under 55,000 clones, with over 85% observed a single time. Sample: PBMCs. These receptors all come from a man aged 40-55 years with rheumatoid arthritis. CDR3s leave out the opening cysteine and the closing phenylalanine or tryptophan.

CDR3aa: ASSYLGTGYTYEQY
v_gene: TRBV6-5
j_gene: TRBJ2-7

CDR3aa: ASSLTLSGGHIQY
v_gene: TRBV5-1
j_gene: TRBJ2-4

CDR3aa: ASSDSGGPKADTQY
v_gene: TRBV10-1
j_gene: TRBJ2-3

CDR3aa: ASSQNGDTQY
v_gene: TRBV6-1
j_gene: TRBJ2-3

CDR3aa: ASSETAYGYT
v_gene: TRBV2
j_gene: TRBJ1-2

CDR3aa: ATREGSYNEQF
v_gene: TRBV24-1
j_gene: TRBJ2-1

CDR3aa: ATSRDLLSFGTYEQY
v_gene: TRBV15
j_gene: TRBJ2-7

CDR3aa: ASSDRAAYEQY
v_gene: TRBV2
j_gene: TRBJ2-7

CDR3aa: ASSVGGAQETQY
v_gene: TRBV9
j_gene: TRBJ2-5

CDR3aa: ASSFGGRSSGNTIY
v_gene: TRBV28
j_gene: TRBJ1-3

CDR3aa: ASSLGMGGSRDTQY
v_gene: TRBV5-1
j_gene: TRBJ2-3

CDR3aa: ASSFDVRYEAF
v_gene: TRBV12-3/TRBV12-4
j_gene: TRBJ1-1

CDR3aa: ASRGQGATYEQY
v_gene: TRBV25-1
j_gene: TRBJ2-7

CDR3aa: ASSADRPMNNSPLH
v_gene: TRBV11-2
j_gene: TRBJ1-6

CDR3aa: ASSQSEGTEAF
v_gene: TRBV4-2
j_gene: TRBJ1-1

CDR3aa: ATSRDRTGLRLGNQPQH
v_gene: TRBV15
j_gene: TRBJ1-5

CDR3aa: ASSEVGNGGNSYEQY
v_gene: TRBV19
j_gene: TRBJ2-7

CDR3aa: ASSPQGGRTNEKLF
v_gene: TRBV18
j_gene: TRBJ1-4

CDR3aa: ASWTSGNDNEQF
v_gene: TRBV5-1
j_gene: TRBJ2-1

CDR3aa: ASSAPGRGGTEAF
v_gene: TRBV28
j_gene: TRBJ1-1

CDR3aa: ASNAGKWYGELF
v_gene: TRBV2
j_gene: TRBJ2-2

CDR3aa: ASSLGYEQY
v_gene: TRBV5-4
j_gene: TRBJ2-7

CDR3aa: ASSELGPTQGEKLF
v_gene: TRBV25-1
j_gene: TRBJ1-4

CDR3aa: ASSFMRSTEAF
v_gene: TRBV12-3/TRBV12-4
j_gene: TRBJ1-1

CDR3aa: ASSSGLAGVNEQF
v_gene: TRBV7-2
j_gene: TRBJ2-1

CDR3aa: ASSIGDGHVYEQY
v_gene: TRBV19
j_gene: TRBJ2-7

CDR3aa: ASSPGQGNTEAF
v_gene: TRBV7-6
j_gene: TRBJ1-1